The source of this T cell receptor beta chain is a study of vaccination and CD4 T cells after COVID-19. Notes on the study in general: No early post-infection timepoints were studied, and convalescent patients studied were relatively few.

TCRdb re-called the PCR reads through MiXCR, storing one row per CDR3 protein. The sample holds 15,000 to 25,000 distinct CDR3 sequences; around three fifths are singletons and the top ten take more than 0.95%. CDR1 and CDR2 (germline): ENHRY, SYGVKD. The CDR3 contains 14 residues. Between the trimmed V and J ends, which lost 2 bases and 7 bases, there was a span of 11 bases. This clonotype has just one count. As yet, its antigen is unknown. The source material was CD4+ T cells from blood, sampled after SARS-CoV-2 vaccination. This chain links TRBV10-3 with TRBJ1-4; tentatively, D is TRBD1 (5 bases). The clonotype originates from a human donor who had recovered from COVID-19. As DNA, the CDR3 is TGTGCCATCAGTGAGCTCGGGACGAGTGAAAAACTGTTTTTT. This sequence encodes CAISELGTSEKLFF.